The 29 T cell receptor delta chains below all came from one sample that was sequenced in a study of gamma-delta T cells after stem cell transplantation (dated by TCRdb to the mid-2010s). Library method: RT-PCR. The sequencing machine was an Illumina MiSeq. TCRdb processed the public reads again with the CATT caller, after which rows with matching DNA were combined. The sample table lists 1,000 to 1,500 delta-chain clones, approximately 1.9% of them with a count of one. The ten top clones hold roughly 22% of the sample. Source material: gamma-delta T cells. These receptors were collected from a human donor. It is not recorded whose cells these are; they may come from a transplant donor.

Of note for this clone: For this DNA, TCRdb reports the protein of a much larger clone, which diverges at residue 16, most likely from a read error; the protein presented here is translated directly from the DNA. This CDR3 is CACDTSWGIRRGSDKPIF. The CDR3 bases are TGTGCCTGTGACACGTCGTGGGGGATACGCCGGGGGTCCGATAAACCCATCTTT. The rearrangement joins TRDV2 to TRDJ1, with 11 positions matching TRDD3. The CDR3 runs to 18 residues. Germline-derived CDR1 and CDR2 are GEAIGNYY and EKD.

Concerning this clone itself: TCRdb's protein, taken from a much larger clone, differs from this DNA's translation at residue 15, likely owing to a read error; the protein displayed comes from the DNA. The J gene is TRDJ3, the V gene TRDV2; 12 positions match TRDD3. The germline V gene has CDR1 GEAIGNYY and CDR2 EKD. The length of the CDR3 is 21 residues. CDR3 DNA sequence: TGTGCCTGTGACACCGCCGCTGGGGGATACGGGAGCTCCTGGGGCACCCGACAGATGTTTTTC. This sequence encodes CACDTAAGGYGSSWGTRQMFF.

Only a few counts were recorded for this clone. The protein TCRdb lists belongs to a much larger clone and differs from this DNA's translation at residue 4, which points to a read error; the protein shown is made from the DNA. The chain uses TRDV2 and TRDJ1; 10 bases match TRDD3. The germline V gene has CDR1 GEAIGNYY and CDR2 EKD. This CDR3 comprises 16 residues. The CDR3 reads CACHTVGDTYPDKLIF. The CDR3 DNA reads TGTGCCTGTCACACTGTGGGGGATACTTACCCCGATAAACTCATCTTT.

This clone was counted a few times. The protein TCRdb gives is from a much larger clone and does not agree with this DNA's translation at residue 2, likely a read error; the protein shown here comes from the DNA. DNA for the CDR3: TGTTCCTGTGACAAGGTGGGGGAATCGTACACCGATAAACTCATCTTT. This codes for CSCDKVGESYTDKLIF. The V and J genes are TRDV2 and TRDJ1; 7 bases are a match to TRDD3. The CDR3 extends over 16 amino acids. The germline V gene encodes CDR1 GEAIGNYY and CDR2 EKD.

About this clone: The TCRdb record carries a much larger clone's protein, which differs from this DNA's translation at residue 3; a read error is the likely cause, and the protein listed here is the DNA translation. The gene calls are TRDV2 and TRDJ1; no clear D gene. This CDR3 contains 17 residues. Germline V gene data show CDR1 as GEAIGNYY and CDR2 as EKD. The CDR3: CASDTVGKSLYTDKLIF. The DNA of the CDR3 is TGTGCCAGTGACACGGTGGGAAAATCCTTATACACCGATAAACTCATCTTT.

Turning to this clone: TCRdb has a much larger clone's protein, which differs at residue 4 from the translation of this DNA, likely because of a read error; what is shown is the protein translated from the DNA. The CDR3 DNA reads as TGTGCCTGTAACACTGTGGGGGATACTTACCCCGATAAACTCATCTTT. Protein: CACNTVGDTYPDKLIF. This chain links TRDV2 with TRDJ1, with 10 positions matching TRDD3. This CDR3 is 16 amino acids long. Germline CDR1 reads GEAIGNYY; CDR2 reads EKD.

The sample holds a few counts of this clone. A single base is all that separates this from a far larger clone, so a read error is likely. The chain uses TRDV2 and TRDJ1; 7 bases agree with TRDD3. CDR3 length: 22 residues. The germline gives CDR1 GEAIGNYY, CDR2 EKD. J gave up 2 bases and V 0 bases, and 26 bases lay outside the gene matches. CDR3 DNA sequence: TGTGCCTGTGACACCATCGTGGTTGGCGACTGGGGACCTTTGGGTAATACCGATAAACTCATCTTT. Translated: CACDTIVVGDWGPLGNTDKLIF.

A few counts support this clone. It is likely a read error: a sequence one base away is far more abundant. The chain links TRDV2 to TRDJ1; TRDD3 agrees at 10 bases. CDR1 GEAIGNYY and CDR2 EKD come from the germline V gene. J lost 10 bases, V lost 3 bases, and 10 bases had no gene match. The CDR3 contains 14 residues. CDR3 DNA sequence: TGTGCCTGTGACTTACTGGGGGATGGGAGTCGACTCATCTTT. As protein: CACDLLGDGSRLIF.

This clone was seen a handful of times. TCRdb records a much larger clone's protein for this DNA, with a difference at residue 11 that likely arises from a read error; the protein given is the translation of the DNA. This sequence joins TRDV2 and TRDJ1; 13 nucleotides agree with TRDD3. Germline-derived CDR1 and CDR2 are GEAIGNYY and EKD. Trimming took 3 bases from V and 2 from J; bases not matched to a gene: 17. CDR3 length equals 20 residues. The chain's CDR3 is CACDPLLGDTGVSETDKLIF. CDR3 DNA sequence: TGTGCCTGTGACCCACTACTGGGGGATACGGGGGTCTCAGAGACCGATAAACTCATCTTT.

This clone was recorded a few times. The amino acid sequence in TCRdb belongs to a much larger clone and departs from this DNA's translation at residue 7, likely a sequencing read error; the sequence shown is translated from the DNA. The chain employs TRDV2 and TRDJ1; D perhaps matches TRDD3 (6 bases). The CDR3 contains 17 residues. The ends were cut back, 0 bases at V and 0 bases at J, with 16 bases in the middle. Germline V gives CDR1 GEAIGNYY, CDR2 EKD. The CDR3 bases are TGTGCCTGTGACACCGTCCGGGGGAACGAGTACACCGATAAACTCATCTTT. As protein: CACDTVRGNEYTDKLIF.

CDR3 in amino acids: CACDTVVVGDWGPLGNIDKLIF. The CDR3 DNA sequence: TGTGCCTGTGACACTGTTGTGGTTGGCGACTGGGGACCTTTGGGTAATATCGATAAACTCATCTTT. This chain links TRDV2 with TRDJ1; 7 bases map to TRDD3. Germline trimming cut 1 base from V and 4 bases from J; bases unmatched to any gene: 29. CDR1 GEAIGNYY and CDR2 EKD come from the germline V gene. This CDR3 has 22 amino acids.

By sample fraction, this clone is medium-sized (0.01 to 0.1%). It is likely a read error: a sequence one base away is far more abundant. This chain uses TRDV2 with TRDJ1; 11 bases match TRDD3. The CDR3 loop spans 15 amino acids. CDR1 is GEAIGNYY, CDR2 EKD, per germline. The CDR3 reads CACDSWGIPTDKPIF. The DNA for the CDR3 is TGTGCCTGCGATAGCTGGGGGATACCCACCGATAAACCCATCTTT.

This clone qualifies as medium-sized. This sequence is one base from a far larger clone and is likely a read error. The same CDR3 can be traced to other DNA sequences in this sample. CDR3 region: CACDPLGIHPPMGAQLFF. For the CDR3, the DNA is TGTGCCTGTGACCCGCTGGGGATACACCCCCCCATGGGAGCACAACTCTTCTTT. The chain has TRDV2 and TRDJ2; 8 bases are shared with TRDD3. Trimming cost V 3 bases and J 7 bases; bases outside gene matches: 18. From germline, CDR1 is GEAIGNYY and CDR2 EKD. CDR3 size: 18 residues.

By frequency in the sample, this clone is medium-sized. This likely stems from a read error, as it lies one base from a far larger clone. This sample also contains other DNA sequences that code for the same CDR3. The chain is built from TRDV2 and TRDJ1; 12 bases align to TRDD3. Germline V gene sequence: CDR1 GEAIGNYY, CDR2 EKD. This CDR3 contains 20 residues. The CDR3 region has the DNA TGTGCCTGCGACACCGTTCGGACTGGGGGATACTCCCTGTACACCGATAAACTCATCTTT. Protein product: CACDTVRTGGYSLYTDKLIF.

This clone occurred a few times. The mismatch at residue 5 between this DNA's translation and the TCRdb protein of a much larger clone likely reflects a read error; the protein shown is translated from the DNA. Different DNA sequences within this sample yield the same CDR3. The chain carries TRDV2 and TRDJ2; D may be TRDD3 (6 bases). With 3 bases removed from V and 0 bases from J, the gap between germline ends came to 25 bases. CDR3 length equals 20 residues. From germline, CDR1 is GEAIGNYY and CDR2 EKD. CDR3: CACDAILGHTGPPLTAQLFF. CDR3 bases: TGTGCCTGTGACGCGATACTGGGACATACGGGGCCGCCTTTGACAGCACAACTCTTCTTT.

Regarding this clone: This likely stems from a read error, as it lies one base from a far larger clone. Additional DNA sequences in this sample encode the identical CDR3. The J gene is TRDJ1, the V gene TRDV2, with 13 bases matching TRDD3. The junction had 7 bases not matched to a gene; V was cut back by 0 bases and J by 1 base. Germline V gene sequence: CDR1 GEAIGNYY, CDR2 EKD. This CDR3 spans 18 amino acids. CDR3 coding DNA: TGTGCCTGTGACACCGTCGGGACTGGGGGATACGCCACCGATAAACTCATCTTT. This encodes CACDTVGTGGYATDKLIF.

The genes are TRDV1 and TRDJ1, with TRDD3 identical over 9 bases. Per the germline V gene, CDR1 is TSWWSYY and CDR2 is QGS. The CDR3 contains 18 residues. The V and J ends lost 5 bases and 0 bases, in that order; junction bases with no gene match: 13. CDR3 DNA sequence: TGTGCTCTTGGGTTCGGGACCGGGGGATACCCGTACACCGATAAACTCATCTTT. Amino acid sequence: CALGFGTGGYPYTDKLIF.

On this clone itself: TCRdb assigns this DNA the protein of a much larger clone, which departs from its translation at residue 10; this likely reflects a read error, and the protein shown comes from translating the DNA. V and J are TRDV2 and TRDJ1, with 11 bases lining up with TRDD3. Germline V gives CDR1 GEAIGNYY, CDR2 EKD. J gave up 3 bases and V 4 bases, and 15 bases lay outside the gene matches. CDR3 length: 18 amino acids. The CDR3 region has the DNA TGTGCCTGTGAACAACTGGGGGATAGGAGGTCCGCCGCCGATAAACTCATCTTT. Its protein product is CACEQLGDRRSAADKLIF.

With respect to this clone: A far larger clone differs by one base, so this is likely a read error. Different DNA sequences within this sample yield the same CDR3. The rearrangement links TRDV2 to TRDJ1; 12 nucleotides match TRDD3. Germline V lookup: CDR1 GEAIGNYY, CDR2 EKD. The CDR3 length is 17 residues. The DNA of the CDR3 is TGTGCCTGTGACGAGCTGGGGGATACGCAGCGAAACGATAAGCTCATCTTT. Protein: CACDELGDTQRNDKLIF.

Of note for this clone: Given a far larger clone just one base away, this is likely a sequencing read error. The sample holds other DNA sequences that translate to the same CDR3. The rearrangement links TRDV2 to TRDJ1; TRDD3 aligns across 9 bases. In germline, CDR1 is GEAIGNYY, CDR2 EKD. After removal of 3 bases from V and 5 bases from J, the junction contained 15 bases not matched to a gene. CDR3 length equals 17 residues. DNA for the CDR3: TGTGCCTGTGACGGACTGGGGGACGGTCGGAGGGGAGATAAACTCATCTTT. Encoded protein: CACDGLGDGRRGDKLIF.

To note about this clone: A far larger clone is off by one base, so a read error is likely. Different DNA sequences within this sample yield the same CDR3. The V call is TRDV2, the J call TRDJ1; 12 bases align to TRDD3. The germline V gene encodes CDR1 GEAIGNYY and CDR2 EKD. The CDR3 extends over 15 amino acids. Unmatched junction bases numbered 6, after V lost 1 base and J lost 7 bases. This CDR3 is CACDTLGDTGGKLIF. The CDR3, as DNA: TGTGCCTGTGACACGCTGGGGGATACGGGGGGTAAACTCATCTTT.

The chain uses TRDV2 and TRDJ1, with 9 bases fitting TRDD3. Trimming removed 0 bases from V and 0 bases from J; junction bases left unmatched: 13. From germline, CDR1 is GEAIGNYY and CDR2 EKD. The CDR3 contains 19 residues. The CDR3 bases are TGTGCCTGTGACACCGTTCGGACTGGGGGACCTCCCTACACCGATAAACTCATCTTT. Amino acids: CACDTVRTGGPPYTDKLIF.

This clone was observed a handful of times. It differs at one base from a far larger clone, so likely a read error. The sample carries other DNA sequences with the same CDR3. This chain links TRDV2 with TRDJ1; 7 bases align to TRDD3. Germline loops: CDR1 GEAIGNYY, CDR2 EKD. The CDR3 totals 19 residues. V lost 1 base to trimming and J lost 0 bases; unmatched junction nucleotides: 16. CDR3 bases: TGTGCCTGTGACACACTGGGGATTATTAGAGACACTCACACCGATAAACTCATCTTT. Translated, it gives CACDTLGIIRDTHTDKLIF.

Relative to its sample, this clone is large. This specimen includes other DNA sequences encoding the same CDR3. The V call is TRDV2, the J call TRDJ1; D remains unclear. V lost 0 bases to trimming and J lost 7 bases, with 23 bases between them. Germline assignment: CDR1 GEAIGNYY and CDR2 EKD. This CDR3 spans 17 amino acids. CDR3 in amino acids: CACDTVAPRKHAGKLIF. In nucleotides, the CDR3 is TGTGCCTGTGACACCGTTGCCCCCAGGAAACATGCCGGTAAACTCATCTTT.

The sample holds a few counts of this clone. A far larger clone is a single base away, which makes a read error likely. Other DNA sequences in the sample encode the same CDR3. This rearrangement joins TRDV2 to TRDJ1; D may be TRDD2 (6 bases). The CDR3 length is 16 residues. Germline V gene sequence: CDR1 GEAIGNYY, CDR2 EKD. The CDR3 DNA sequence: TGTGCCTGCGACACCCTTCCCCCGCGCGATGCCGATAAACTCATCTTT. Translated: CACDTLPPRDADKLIF.

Turning to this clone: The protein given by TCRdb reflects a much larger clone and differs at residue 16 from this DNA's translation, likely from a read error; the protein shown is the DNA's translation. The CDR3 region is CACDTVGTGGYATDKRIF. CDR3 sequence (DNA): TGTGCCTGTGACACCGTCGGTACTGGGGGATACGCCACCGATAAACGCATCTTT. The chain couples TRDV2 to TRDJ1, with 13 nucleotides matching TRDD3. The CDR3 totals 18 residues. Germline CDR1 reads GEAIGNYY; CDR2 reads EKD.

With respect to this clone: This sequence is one base from a far larger clone and is likely a read error. Different DNA sequences within this sample yield the same CDR3. The rearrangement links TRDV2 to TRDJ1, with 11 bases lining up with TRDD3. The V gene end was trimmed by 1 base and the J gene end by 9 bases; junction bases not matched to a gene: 12. The V gene's germline CDR1 is GEAIGNYY and CDR2 EKD. This CDR3 has 16 amino acids. The CDR3 DNA reads as TGTGCCTGTGACACTCTTTCTGGGGGATACCCCCACCAACTCATCTTT. It translates to CACDTLSGGYPHQLIF.

Regarding this clone: A read error likely explains this, since a far larger clone differs by one base. This same CDR3 is encoded by further DNA sequences in the sample. This chain joins TRDV2 and TRDJ3; 10 bases fit TRDD3. The CDR3 is 19 residues long. CDR1 is GEAIGNYY and CDR2 is EKD in the germline V gene. The CDR3 sequence: CACDTVVGDTTWDTRQMFF. DNA for the CDR3: TGTGCCTGTGACACCGTGGTGGGGGATACCACCTGGGACACCCGGCAGATGTTTTTC.

This clone has more than one count but fewer than ten. The protein TCRdb gives is from a much larger clone and does not agree with this DNA's translation at residue 4, likely a read error; the protein shown here comes from the DNA. This chain links TRDV2 with TRDJ1; D gene uncertain. Per the germline V gene, CDR1 is GEAIGNYY and CDR2 is EKD. This CDR3 region has 17 residues. The CDR3 DNA sequence: TGTGCCTGTGGCACCGTACCCCGTACCTCAGACACCGATAAACTCATCTTT. This sequence encodes CACGTVPRTSDTDKLIF.